These T cell receptor beta chains were read from a single sample in a study of blood T cells in healthy people across ages. TCRdb reprocessed the 5' RACE reads with MiXCR, giving one entry per CDR3 protein. The sample consists of about 730,000 distinct CDR3 sequences, roughly 44% of them appearing once. Sequenced: blood. These receptors all come from a woman between 55 and 75 years old in good health. Each CDR3 is given with its conserved first and last residue. The order of the fields is J gene, clone size, V gene, D gene, CDR3 protein, CDR3 DNA. The D gene is left open where the match is weak. Clone size appears in some rows only: once, few, many, or a class for an expanded clone.

j_gene: TRBJ2-1; abundance: NA; v_gene: TRBV20-1; d_gene: NA; CDR3aa: CSARVRKGGYNEQFF; CDR3nt: TGCAGTGCTAGAGTTCGGAAAGGGGGGTACAATGAGCAGTTCTTC
j_gene: TRBJ2-3; abundance: NA; v_gene: TRBV3-1; d_gene: TRBD2; CDR3aa: CASSQESRGGSDTQYF; CDR3nt: TGTGCCAGCAGCCAAGAGTCCCGGGGGGGCTCAGATACGCAGTATTTT
j_gene: TRBJ2-1; abundance: NA; v_gene: TRBV7-3; d_gene: TRBD2; CDR3aa: CASSLGTSVDEQFF; CDR3nt: TGTGCCAGCAGCTTAGGGACTAGCGTCGATGAGCAGTTCTTC
j_gene: TRBJ2-5; abundance: few; v_gene: TRBV25-1; d_gene: NA; CDR3aa: CASSDKLVVPETQYF; CDR3nt: TGTGCCAGCAGTGATAAGCTAGTAGTACCGGAGACCCAGTACTTC
j_gene: TRBJ2-2; abundance: NA; v_gene: TRBV20-1; d_gene: NA; CDR3aa: CSATATNTGELFF; CDR3nt: TGCAGTGCGACCGCTACAAACACCGGGGAGCTGTTTTTT
j_gene: TRBJ2-1; abundance: NA; v_gene: TRBV7-2; d_gene: TRBD2; CDR3aa: CASKGTSGMVEQFF; CDR3nt: TGTGCCAGCAAGGGGACTAGCGGGATGGTTGAGCAGTTCTTC
j_gene: TRBJ1-1; abundance: NA; v_gene: TRBV27; d_gene: TRBD1; CDR3aa: CASRLGQTNTEAFF; CDR3nt: TGTGCCAGCAGGCTGGGACAGACGAACACTGAAGCTTTCTTT
j_gene: TRBJ2-3; abundance: NA; v_gene: TRBV4-1; d_gene: TRBD2; CDR3aa: CASSQEGSGGAGTQYF; CDR3nt: TGCGCCAGCAGCCAAGAAGGCAGCGGGGGGGCGGGTACGCAGTATTTT
j_gene: TRBJ2-3; abundance: many; v_gene: TRBV20-1; d_gene: NA; CDR3aa: CSAPVGRSVMEDTQYF; CDR3nt: TGCAGTGCCCCCGTCGGAAGGAGCGTAATGGAGGATACGCAGTATTTT
j_gene: TRBJ2-5; abundance: NA; v_gene: TRBV2; d_gene: TRBD2; CDR3aa: CASSSFPGGRQETQYF; CDR3nt: TGTGCCAGCAGTAGCTTCCCGGGGGGGCGCCAAGAGACCCAGTACTTC
j_gene: TRBJ1-2; abundance: NA; v_gene: TRBV20-1; d_gene: NA; CDR3aa: CSATLYGYTF; CDR3nt: TGCAGTGCTACTCTATATGGCTACACCTTC
j_gene: TRBJ2-2; abundance: once; v_gene: TRBV24-1; d_gene: NA; CDR3aa: CATSDLRAGANTGELFF; CDR3nt: TGTGCCACCAGTGATTTGCGTGCAGGGGCGAACACCGGGGAGCTGTTTTTT
j_gene: TRBJ2-1; abundance: NA; v_gene: TRBV6-2/TRBV6-3; d_gene: NA; CDR3aa: CASFQYNEQFF; CDR3nt: TGTGCCAGTTTCCAGTACAATGAGCAGTTCTTC
j_gene: TRBJ2-3; abundance: NA; v_gene: TRBV24-1; d_gene: NA; CDR3aa: CATSDPRAQYF; CDR3nt: TGTGCCACCAGTGATCCCAGAGCGCAGTATTTT
j_gene: TRBJ1-2; abundance: NA; v_gene: TRBV11-2; d_gene: NA; CDR3aa: CASSLDISGSFYGYTF; CDR3nt: TGTGCCAGCAGCTTAGATATCAGCGGCTCCTTCTATGGCTACACCTTC
j_gene: TRBJ2-7; abundance: NA; v_gene: TRBV4-1; d_gene: TRBD2; CDR3aa: CASSQETSGRVEQYF; CDR3nt: TGCGCCAGCAGCCAAGAGACTAGCGGGAGGGTCGAGCAGTACTTC
j_gene: TRBJ2-1; abundance: NA; v_gene: TRBV20-1; d_gene: TRBD1; CDR3aa: CSAGGQGAYNEQFF; CDR3nt: TGCAGTGCTGGGGGACAGGGAGCGTACAATGAGCAGTTCTTC
j_gene: TRBJ1-4; abundance: NA; v_gene: TRBV4-1; d_gene: NA; CDR3aa: CASSQELWAGTNEKLFF; CDR3nt: TGCGCCAGCAGCCAAGAATTATGGGCGGGAACTAATGAAAAACTGTTTTTT
j_gene: TRBJ1-5; abundance: NA; v_gene: TRBV20-1; d_gene: NA; CDR3aa: CSARLYGSNQPQHF; CDR3nt: TGCAGTGCTAGGCTGTATGGGAGCAATCAGCCCCAGCATTTT
j_gene: TRBJ2-1; abundance: NA; v_gene: TRBV4-2; d_gene: NA; CDR3aa: CASSQPRDYNEQFF; CDR3nt: TGTGCCAGCAGCCAACCCCGGGATTACAATGAGCAGTTCTTC
j_gene: TRBJ2-3; abundance: NA; v_gene: TRBV6-2/TRBV6-3; d_gene: TRBD1; CDR3aa: CASSTPSRGQTDTQYF; CDR3nt: TGTGCCAGCAGTACTCCTTCCAGGGGGCAGACAGATACGCAGTATTTT
j_gene: TRBJ2-7; abundance: NA; v_gene: TRBV7-9; d_gene: TRBD2; CDR3aa: CASSFSASGAYEQYF; CDR3nt: TGTGCCAGCAGCTTTTCCGCTAGCGGGGCCTACGAGCAGTACTTC
j_gene: TRBJ2-1; abundance: many; v_gene: TRBV11-2; d_gene: TRBD2; CDR3aa: CASSLLSLRTSGGNEQFF; CDR3nt: TGTGCCAGCAGCTTATTATCCCTTCGGACTAGCGGGGGGAATGAGCAGTTCTTC
j_gene: TRBJ1-2; abundance: NA; v_gene: TRBV5-5; d_gene: NA; CDR3aa: CASSLEGRERTYGYTF; CDR3nt: TGTGCCAGCAGCTTGGAAGGTCGGGAACGAACCTATGGCTACACCTTC
j_gene: TRBJ2-7; abundance: few; v_gene: TRBV10-3; d_gene: NA; CDR3aa: CAISENGGTGYEQYF; CDR3nt: TGTGCCATCAGTGAGAATGGGGGGACCGGCTACGAGCAGTACTTC
j_gene: TRBJ1-1; abundance: few; v_gene: TRBV7-3; d_gene: TRBD1; CDR3aa: CASSKDRVRTEAFF; CDR3nt: TGTGCCAGCAGCAAAGACAGGGTTAGGACTGAAGCTTTCTTT
j_gene: TRBJ2-1; abundance: NA; v_gene: TRBV7-3; d_gene: TRBD2; CDR3aa: CASSSSSGGFDNEQFF; CDR3nt: TGTGCCAGCAGCTCATCTAGCGGGGGGTTTGACAATGAGCAGTTCTTC
j_gene: TRBJ1-4; abundance: NA; v_gene: TRBV9; d_gene: TRBD1; CDR3aa: CASSGDRASNEKLFF; CDR3nt: TGTGCCAGCAGCGGGGACAGAGCTTCTAATGAAAAACTGTTTTTT
j_gene: TRBJ1-4; abundance: NA; v_gene: TRBV10-3; d_gene: TRBD1; CDR3aa: CAIRNGDSPNEKLFF; CDR3nt: TGTGCCATCAGGAACGGGGACAGCCCAAATGAAAAACTGTTTTTT
j_gene: TRBJ2-1; abundance: many; v_gene: TRBV7-2; d_gene: NA; CDR3aa: CASSRTTEQFF; CDR3nt: TGTGCCAGCAGCAGGACGACTGAGCAGTTCTTC
j_gene: TRBJ1-5; abundance: few; v_gene: TRBV18; d_gene: NA; CDR3aa: CASSPTDSRPQHF; CDR3nt: TGTGCCAGCTCACCGACAGACTCAAGGCCCCAGCATTTT
j_gene: TRBJ1-5; abundance: NA; v_gene: TRBV10-3; d_gene: NA; CDR3aa: CAIGQGSNQPQHF; CDR3nt: TGTGCCATCGGACAAGGGAGCAATCAGCCCCAGCATTTT
j_gene: TRBJ1-1; abundance: NA; v_gene: TRBV5-1; d_gene: NA; CDR3aa: CASSLGAFKNTEAFF; CDR3nt: TGCGCCAGCAGCTTGGGGGCTTTCAAGAACACTGAAGCTTTCTTT
j_gene: TRBJ2-3; abundance: many; v_gene: TRBV7-3; d_gene: TRBD2; CDR3aa: CASSSGLAGDTDTQYF; CDR3nt: TGTGCCAGCAGCTCAGGACTAGCGGGGGACACAGATACGCAGTATTTT
j_gene: TRBJ2-2; abundance: NA; v_gene: TRBV4-3; d_gene: NA; CDR3aa: CASSQLDGNTGELFF; CDR3nt: TGCGCCAGCAGCCAACTGGATGGGAACACCGGGGAGCTGTTTTTT
j_gene: TRBJ1-1; abundance: NA; v_gene: TRBV6-4; d_gene: TRBD1; CDR3aa: CASSDTDRGPMNTKAFF; CDR3nt: TGTGCCAGCAGTGACACGGACAGGGGCCCTATGAACACTAAAGCTTTCTTT
j_gene: TRBJ1-2; abundance: NA; v_gene: TRBV7-2; d_gene: TRBD1; CDR3aa: CASSLEPTGLGGYTF; CDR3nt: TGTGCCAGCAGCCTCGAACCGACAGGGTTGGGGGGCTACACCTTC
j_gene: TRBJ1-4; abundance: NA; v_gene: TRBV20-1; d_gene: NA; CDR3aa: CSGEAGGTNEKLFF; CDR3nt: TGCAGTGGGGAGGCCGGAGGAACTAATGAAAAACTGTTTTTT
j_gene: TRBJ2-5; abundance: NA; v_gene: TRBV10-3; d_gene: NA; CDR3aa: CAISAAAEETQYF; CDR3nt: TGTGCCATCAGTGCCGCGGCCGAGGAGACCCAGTACTTC
j_gene: TRBJ1-6; abundance: few; v_gene: TRBV29-1; d_gene: NA; CDR3aa: CSVAVGDNSPLHF; CDR3nt: TGCAGCGTTGCTGTAGGGGACAATTCACCCCTCCACTTT
j_gene: TRBJ2-4; abundance: few; v_gene: TRBV20-1; d_gene: TRBD1; CDR3aa: CSADPAGGRKNIQYF; CDR3nt: TGCAGTGCCGACCCCGCAGGGGGCCGGAAAAACATTCAGTACTTC
j_gene: TRBJ2-3; abundance: NA; v_gene: TRBV9; d_gene: NA; CDR3aa: CASSVGVIRTDTQYF; CDR3nt: TGTGCCAGCAGCGTAGGGGTGATTCGCACAGATACGCAGTATTTT
j_gene: TRBJ2-1; abundance: NA; v_gene: TRBV20-1; d_gene: NA; CDR3aa: CSAPPTGSSYNEQFF; CDR3nt: TGCAGTGCCCCCCCCACAGGGAGCTCCTACAATGAGCAGTTCTTC
j_gene: TRBJ1-4; abundance: NA; v_gene: TRBV6-5; d_gene: TRBD1; CDR3aa: CASGRQGANEKLFF; CDR3nt: TGTGCCAGCGGTAGACAGGGTGCGAATGAAAAACTGTTTTTT
j_gene: TRBJ1-1; abundance: NA; v_gene: TRBV4-1; d_gene: NA; CDR3aa: CASSRSFQNEYMNTEAFF; CDR3nt: TGCGCCAGCAGCCGAAGCTTCCAGAATGAATACATGAACACTGAAGCTTTCTTT
j_gene: TRBJ2-1; abundance: NA; v_gene: TRBV20-1; d_gene: NA; CDR3aa: CSARKTGKPYNEQFF; CDR3nt: TGCAGTGCTAGAAAGACCGGGAAACCCTACAATGAGCAGTTCTTC
j_gene: TRBJ2-1; abundance: NA; v_gene: TRBV3-1; d_gene: TRBD2; CDR3aa: CASSPNRLALSSYNEQFF; CDR3nt: TGTGCCAGCAGCCCCAACAGACTAGCGCTGAGCTCCTACAATGAGCAGTTCTTC
j_gene: TRBJ1-1; abundance: NA; v_gene: TRBV2; d_gene: TRBD1; CDR3aa: CAIKNQTGGTEAFF; CDR3nt: TGTGCCATTAAAAACCAGACAGGGGGGACTGAAGCTTTCTTT
j_gene: TRBJ2-3; abundance: NA; v_gene: TRBV14; d_gene: NA; CDR3aa: CASSQGRPRSGTDTQYF; CDR3nt: TGTGCCAGCAGCCAAGGTCGGCCTAGGAGCGGGACAGATACGCAGTATTTT
j_gene: TRBJ2-1; abundance: NA; v_gene: TRBV3-1; d_gene: TRBD1; CDR3aa: CASSLLGTGKDDEQFF; CDR3nt: TGTGCCAGCAGCCTCCTGGGGACAGGGAAAGACGATGAGCAGTTCTTC
j_gene: TRBJ1-5; abundance: NA; v_gene: TRBV2; d_gene: TRBD1; CDR3aa: CASSGGQGNSNQPQHF; CDR3nt: TGTGCCAGCAGCGGGGGACAGGGGAATAGCAATCAGCCCCAGCATTTT
j_gene: TRBJ2-1; abundance: NA; v_gene: TRBV6-2/TRBV6-3; d_gene: NA; CDR3aa: CASSYSEPGPQFF; CDR3nt: TGTGCCAGCAGTTACTCTGAGCCGGGTCCTCAGTTCTTC
j_gene: TRBJ2-5; abundance: few; v_gene: TRBV7-7; d_gene: TRBD2; CDR3aa: CASSTTSGGRSDGIQYF; CDR3nt: TGTGCTAGCAGCACCACTAGCGGGGGGCGATCGGACGGGATCCAGTACTTC
j_gene: TRBJ2-3; abundance: many; v_gene: TRBV11-2; d_gene: NA; CDR3aa: CASSLGPIGGDTQYF; CDR3nt: TGTGCCAGCAGCTTAGGTCCAATTGGCGGAGATACGCAGTATTTT